One T cell receptor beta chain is described in this entry. Its antigen is undetermined. V was clipped by 0 bases and J by 11 bases, with 24 bases between them. Germline values: CDR1 SGHKS, CDR2 YYEKEE (reference sequence). The CDR3 totals 17 residues. The data are from a study of tumor-infiltrating lymphocytes in primary liver carcinoma. Broader study findings: Tumor region pairs shared more overlap than did tumor-adjacent and tumor-blood pairs.

Starting material of about 480 ng total RNA yielded TCR beta cDNA via a constant-region primer. Three rounds of nested multiplex PCR with slightly modified ARM-PCR produced TCR beta libraries. A C-beta reverse primer and TRBV1-TRBV30 forward primers served in each of the first two PCR rounds, at about 10 cycles apiece. Each CDR3 protein is one row after TCRdb ran MiXCR on the multiplex PCR reads. The sample includes about 120,000 distinct CDR3 sequences, around 70% seen only once; the top ten take roughly 7.3%. It was from about 21-30 mg of unsorted bulk tissue that RNA and DNA were co-extracted. Each participant had primary liver carcinoma, and surgical resection was the treatment.

The receptor's source is an older woman with primary liver carcinoma and hepatitis B virus infection. The chain recombines TRBV5-5 with TRBJ1-5; D gene uncertain. The sequencing input was tumor-adjacent normal liver tissue. CDR3 coding DNA: TGTGCCAGCAGCTTGGACCTTTGGGGAGGAGGCAATCAAGCCCAGCATTTT. Amino acids: CASSLDLWGGGNQAQHF.